The 10 T cell receptor beta chains reported below all come from one sample, sequenced in a study of T cell responses to AZD1222 COVID-19 vaccine (dated by TCRdb to about 2021). The time point label here, explained by the study, means: baseline before first vaccination. The protocol used for the library was the immunoSEQ multiplex PCR assay. TCRdb holds this immuneACCESS table with in-frame rearrangements only. Some clones are missing; in checked studies, unresolved V genes explain under half, and the rest has no known cause. This sample gives tens of thousands of clones in total; 65% to 90% of them show up just once. Under 7% of the sample rests with the top ten. Sequenced material: peripheral blood, taken on day 0 of AZD1222 vaccination. These receptors all stem from an adult in good health.

J is TRBJ2-7 and V is TRBV5-5; D possibly corresponds to TRBD2 (5 bases). Trimming removed 0 bases at V and 1 base at J, with 8 bases between. CDR3 length equals 14 residues. From germline, CDR1 is SGHKS and CDR2 YYEKEE (reference sequence). CDR3 DNA: TGTGCCAGCAGCTTGGCTCGGGGATCCTACGAGCAGTACTTC. It encodes CASSLARGSYEQYF.

The rearrangement joins TRBV5-1 to TRBJ2-3; the D gene is possibly TRBD2 (6 bases). Germline V gene sequence: CDR1 SGHRS, CDR2 YFSETQ. The CDR3 length is 14 residues. Trimming took 0 bases from V and 4 from J, leaving 9 bases between them. The DNA for the CDR3 is TGCGCCAGCAGCTTGGCGGGGGAATCAGATACGCAGTATTTT. Its translation is CASSLAGESDTQYF.

The chain has TRBV10-1 and TRBJ2-2; the D is unclear. This CDR3 has 12 amino acids. Looked up from germline, CDR1 is WNHNN and CDR2 is SYGVQD (reference sequence). V was clipped by 5 bases and J by 1 base, with 2 bases between them. CDR3 sequence reads: CASSRNTGELFF. In DNA form, the CDR3 reads TGCGCCAGCAGTCGGAACACCGGGGAGCTGTTTTTT.

Only a few counts were recorded for this clone. The CDR3 bases are TGTGCCAGCAGTGACGGGACAGGGGTTGAAAAACTGTTTTTT. It specifies CASSDGTGVEKLFF. The V gene is TRBV6-1, the J gene TRBJ1-4, with 10 nucleotides matching TRBD1. This CDR3 is built from 14 residues. CDR1 is MNHNS, CDR2 SASEGT, per germline. The V and J ends lost 3 bases and 7 bases, in that order; junction bases with no gene match: 2.

The chain carries TRBV28 and TRBJ1-5, with unresolved D. The length of the CDR3 is 15 residues. In germline, CDR1 is MDHEN, CDR2 SYDVKM. V lost 7 bases, J lost 0 bases, and 13 bases lay in between. CDR3 in DNA: TGTGCCAGCATTCCCCCGGGGTATAGCAATCAGCCCCAGCATTTT. Translated: CASIPPGYSNQPQHF.

The chain has TRBV5-1 and TRBJ2-7; maybe TRBD2 (6 bases). In germline, CDR1 is SGHRS, CDR2 YFSETQ. With 2 bases removed from V and 4 bases from J, the gap between germline ends came to 16 bases. The CDR3 totals 15 residues. CDR3 loop: CASSLLAVLGYEQYF. CDR3 nucleotides: TGCGCCAGCAGCTTATTAGCGGTCCTCGGGTACGAGCAGTACTTC.

The rearrangement links TRBV19 to TRBJ2-3; D call uncertain. Per germline, CDR1 LNHDA and CDR2 SQIVND (reference sequence). The CDR3 length is 14 residues. V was trimmed by 5 bases and J by 1 base, leaving 10 bases between them. Written as DNA, the CDR3 is TGTGCCAGTAGTCGCCCCGTGGGCACAGATACGCAGTATTTT. Protein: CASSRPVGTDTQYF. Complete variable domain (other parts from reference TRBV19 and TRBJ2-3): DGGITQSPKYLFRKEGQNVTLSCEQNLNHDAMYWYRQDPGQGLRLIYYSQIVNDFQKGDIAEGYSVSREKKESFPLTVTSAQKNPTAFYLCASSRPVGTDTQYFGPGTRLTVL.

This chain joins TRBV24-1 and TRBJ2-3, with TRBD2 matching over 13 bases. This CDR3 has 20 amino acids. Trimming cost V 1 base and J 0 bases; bases outside gene matches: 9. Germline V lookup: CDR1 KGHDR, CDR2 SFDVKD. In nucleotides, the CDR3 is TGTGCCACCAGTGATTTCAGGACTAGCGGGGGCCCAATCAGCACAGATACGCAGTATTTT. This codes for CATSDFRTSGGPISTDTQYF.

The J gene is TRBJ2-3, the V gene TRBV5-1; D is ambiguous. The CDR3 has 13 residues. V lost 7 bases and J 4 bases, leaving 13 bases between the germline ends. CDR1 is SGHRS, CDR2 YFSETQ, per germline. CDR3 sequence: CASGSTLADTQYF. The CDR3 coding sequence is TGCGCCAGCGGATCAACCTTGGCAGATACGCAGTATTTT.

Only one count was recorded for this clone. This chain's CDR3 is CASTRTGYNEKLFF. Here the CDR3 DNA reads TGTGCCAGCACTAGGACAGGGTATAATGAAAAACTGTTTTTT. The chain is built from TRBV6-5 and TRBJ1-4; 8 bases match TRBD1. Germline V gene lookup returns CDR1 MNHEY and CDR2 SVGAGI. J lost 4 bases, V lost 7 bases, and 5 bases had no gene match. There are 14 residues in the CDR3.